This T cell receptor (beta chain) comes out of a study of cytomegalovirus exposure and HLA in healthy donors. Healthy individuals who donated bone marrow served as the donors. With regard to this clone: What it binds is unknown.

In the PCR, 60 Vbeta and 13 Jbeta primers were used. Source study methods: An analysis that came later counted 77 million or so unique TCR beta chains, approximately 10 million shared. Profiled with immunoSEQ multiplex PCR; TCRdb holds only in-frame clones, not every one. The D gene and trimming were derived from the DNA, and the V and J assignments and clone size from that table. The sample has approximately 170,000 clones; around three quarters are singletons. The CDR3 has 15 residues. Germline CDR1 MGHRA, CDR2 YSYEKL. V lost 5 bases and J lost 2, with 15 bases in between. Study findings and constraints: A classifier reportedly called cytomegalovirus status with high sensitivity and specificity. A later analysis linked a missense DCLRE1C variant to TCR beta V- and J-gene trimming.

Sequencing was performed on PBMCs. The clonotype comes from a young woman in good health and CMV-seropositive. V is TRBV4-1 and J is TRBJ1-2; no firm D call. The chain's CDR3 is CASSFQASPNYGYTF. CDR3 DNA: TGCGCCAGCAGCTTCCAGGCCTCCCCCAACTATGGCTACACCTTC.